The sequence of this T cell receptor (beta chain) was determined in a study of control samples from healthy donors and cancer patients. This clone appeared once. Assay used: immunoSEQ multiplex PCR; TCRdb lists only in-frame clones, some missing. Found here are approximately 150,000 clones, approximately 94% of them singletons; the top ten hold 1.1% to 1.5%. This CDR3 comprises 14 residues. Trimming cost V 1 base and J 8 bases, with 12 bases left between them. Germline V lookup: CDR1 SEHNR, CDR2 FQNEAQ (reference sequence). The sequenced sample consisted of blood. The receptor comes from a woman younger than 30 in good health. The rearrangement uses TRBV7-9 and TRBJ1-3; TRBD1 is a possible D gene (6 bases). The CDR3 protein is CASSLEGQRHTIYF. CDR3 in DNA: TGTGCCAGCAGCTTAGAAGGACAGAGACACACCATATATTTT.